The next 15 T cell receptor beta chains were all read from a single sample in a study of cytomegalovirus exposure and HLA in healthy donors. PCR used 60 Vbeta primers and 13 Jbeta primers. Produced via immunoSEQ multiplex PCR; TCRdb's table is partial and in-frame only. Seen here are roughly 120,000 clones, 74% observed once, and the top ten hold 3.5% to 5%. Sequencing input: PBMCs. The source is a woman aged 35 to 49 in good health and CMV-seropositive.

V usage is TRBV9 and J usage is TRBJ2-1; TRBD2 aligns across 13 bases. The V gene's germline CDR1 is SGDLS and CDR2 YYNGEE. The V segment lost 4 bases and the J segment 5 bases; nucleotides outside the gene matches: 6. The CDR3 length is 16 residues. The CDR3 spells CASSPTSGRANNEQFF. The CDR3 DNA sequence: TGTGCCAGCAGCCCAACTAGCGGGAGGGCCAACAATGAGCAGTTCTTC.

This clone was observed a few times. The chain carries TRBV19 and TRBJ1-1; TRBD1 might be the D (6 bases). The CDR3 has 15 residues. Germline loops: CDR1 LNHDA, CDR2 SQIVND (reference sequence). V lost 3 bases, J lost 0 bases, and 11 bases lay in between. CDR3 sequence reads: CASSMANRVNTEAFF. The CDR3 DNA sequence: TGTGCCAGTAGTATGGCCAACAGGGTGAACACTGAAGCTTTCTTT. Full variable domain (outside the CDR3, taken from reference TRBV19 and TRBJ1-1): DGGITQSPKYLFRKEGQNVTLSCEQNLNHDAMYWYRQDPGQGLRLIYYSQIVNDFQKGDIAEGYSVSREKKESFPLTVTSAQKNPTAFYLCASSMANRVNTEAFFGQGTRLTVV.

The V and J genes are TRBV19 and TRBJ2-1; D ambiguous. Germline CDR1 and CDR2: LNHDA and SQIVND (reference sequence). V was trimmed by 3 bases and J by 6 bases, leaving 3 bases between them. The CDR3 covers 11 residues. The CDR3 DNA reads TGTGCCAGTAGTATCATCAATGAGCAGTTCTTC. It is translated as CASSIINEQFF.

V and J are TRBV5-6 and TRBJ1-5; tentatively, D is TRBD1 (6 bases). Trimming stripped 5 bases from V and 2 bases from J, with 8 bases between. The CDR3 contains 13 residues. CDR1 is SGHDT and CDR2 is YYEEEE in the germline V gene. CDR3 amino acids: CASSKGGNQPQHF. The CDR3 nucleotides read TGTGCCAGCAGTAAGGGGGGCAATCAGCCCCAGCATTTT.

The gene calls are TRBV7-9 and TRBJ1-1; weak D call: TRBD1 (5 bases). CDR3 size: 15 residues. Germline lookup yields CDR1 SEHNR and CDR2 FQNEAQ (reference sequence). V was cut by 7 bases and J by 3 bases, with 18 bases left in between. The CDR3 DNA reads TGTGCCAGCAAGGGTGGCGGGGGGAGAGACACTGAAGCTTTCTTT. As protein: CASKGGGGRDTEAFF.

This clone occurred once. One junction end disagrees with the germline gene, perhaps due to a read error. The chain combines TRBV6-1 with TRBJ2-5, with 14 bases fitting TRBD2. The V gene's germline CDR1 is MNHNS and CDR2 SASEGT. The CDR3 runs to 12 residues. CDR3 nucleotides: TGTGCCAGCAGTGAGACGGGACTAGCGGGAGACTTC. Its protein product is CASSETGLAGDF.

Only a few counts were recorded for this clone. The CDR3 bases are TGCAGCGGACGCCCCCGGGGGGGAAGCTCCTACAATGAGCAGTTCTTC. Residues: CSGRPRGGSSYNEQFF. The chain employs TRBV29-1 and TRBJ2-1, with 8 bases aligning to TRBD2. J gave up 0 bases and V 7 bases, and 11 bases lay outside the gene matches. The CDR3 runs to 16 residues. Germline-derived CDR1 and CDR2 are SQVTM and ANQGSEA.

The chain couples TRBV11-3 to TRBJ1-2; maybe TRBD1 (6 bases). Trimming took 5 bases from V and 0 from J, leaving 19 bases between them. Germline CDR1 and CDR2: SGHNT and YENEEA. The CDR3 is 17 amino acids. DNA of the CDR3: TGTGCCAGCAGCCCTCGGGACACCAGGGGAGCTAACTATGGCTACACCTTC. This translates into CASSPRDTRGANYGYTF.

Only one count was recorded for this clone. V gene TRBV2 combines with J gene TRBJ1-5, with no clear D. The V end lost 4 bases, the J end lost 2 bases, and 6 bases lay between the germline ends. This CDR3 comprises 13 residues. Germline V gene lookup returns CDR1 SNHLY and CDR2 FYNNEI. The CDR3 protein is CASSGQGNQPQHF. The CDR3 nucleotides read TGTGCCAGCAGTGGGCAGGGCAATCAGCCCCAGCATTTT.

Only a few counts were recorded for this clone. The chain couples TRBV27 to TRBJ2-7; D gene unclear. Germline-derived CDR1 and CDR2 are MNHEY and SMNVEV (reference sequence). V lost 6 bases to trimming and J lost 3 bases, with 18 bases between them. The CDR3 runs 15 residues. CDR3: CASSKNPGQNYEQYF. The CDR3 DNA reads TGTGCCAGCAGCAAAAACCCTGGGCAGAACTACGAGCAGTACTTC.

The CDR3 DNA reads TGTGCCAGCAGCCCTAACAGGGGGCTGGGGTTGAACACTGAAGCTTTCTTT. This encodes CASSPNRGLGLNTEAFF. The V and J genes are TRBV5-4 and TRBJ1-1; 9 bases line up with TRBD1. The CDR3 extends over 17 amino acids. Losses at the gene ends were 4 bases for V and 0 bases for J; bases not matched to a gene: 10. Germline CDR1 is SGHNT and CDR2 is YYREEE (reference sequence).

V usage is TRBV9 and J usage is TRBJ2-3; D may be TRBD2 (5 bases). This CDR3 region has 14 residues. Trimming cost V 2 bases and J 5 bases, with 12 bases left between them. From germline, CDR1 is SGDLS and CDR2 YYNGEE. The CDR3 bases are TGTGCCAGCAGCGTGGGCCGAGGGCTAGATACGCAGTATTTT. It is translated as CASSVGRGLDTQYF.

The V call is TRBV9, the J call TRBJ2-3, with 8 bases identical to TRBD2. J gave up 1 base and V 6 bases, and 4 bases lay outside the gene matches. The CDR3 contains 14 residues. CDR1 is SGDLS, CDR2 YYNGEE, per germline. The CDR3 loop is CASNPGGRTDTQYF. Written as DNA, the CDR3 is TGTGCCAGCAACCCGGGGGGGCGCACAGATACGCAGTATTTT.

The chain carries TRBV4-3 and TRBJ2-7, with D possibly TRBD1 on 6 matching bases. CDR1 and CDR2 (germline): LGHNA, YSLEER. V was trimmed by 1 base and J by 0 bases, leaving 10 bases between them. This CDR3 has 15 amino acids. The CDR3 DNA reads TGCGCCAGCAGCCAAGGGACAGCGAGCTCCTACGAGCAGTACTTC. Its protein product is CASSQGTASSYEQYF.

In its sample, this clone was seen once. V is TRBV30 and J is TRBJ1-4; 9 bases are shared with TRBD1. The CDR3 runs 16 residues. Germline values: CDR1 GTSNPN, CDR2 SVGIG (reference sequence). The trim removed 1 base at V and 5 bases at J, leaving 8 bases unmatched. The CDR3 bases are TGTGCCTGGAGTGCCCACGGGACAGGGCAGAATGAAAAACTGTTTTTT. It encodes CAWSAHGTGQNEKLFF.